This T cell receptor beta chain was profiled in a study of blood T cells in healthy people across ages. Study-wide results and limits: Per million T cells, TCR beta diversity dropped roughly linearly as age increased. Versus aged donors, long-lived donors had higher diversity and more naive CD4+ cells.

In this sample, this clonotype turned up a few times. Its target is unknown. The authors ran a second PCR of about 6 to 11 cycles using a sample-barcoded 5' primer and a J-beta primer mix. All samples gave at least 2.5 million CDR3-containing paired-end reads. TCRdb re-called the 5' RACE reads with MiXCR, one entry per CDR3 protein. The sample consists of more than 1.4 million distinct CDR3 sequences, around 42% of them appearing once. PBMCs numbering at least 6 million were isolated per sample. This CDR3 has 14 residues. The ends lost 4 bases at V and 2 bases at J; junction bases unmatched: 2. CDR1 and CDR2 from the germline V gene are DFQATT and SNEGSKA (reference sequence).

This receptor was identified in a woman aged 18-29 years in good health. Sequenced: blood. This chain links TRBV20-1 with TRBJ2-1; 10 nucleotides agree with TRBD2. In DNA form, the CDR3 reads TGCAGTGCTAAAAGCGGGAGGGCCTACAATGAGCAGTTCTTC. Amino acid sequence: CSAKSGRAYNEQFF.